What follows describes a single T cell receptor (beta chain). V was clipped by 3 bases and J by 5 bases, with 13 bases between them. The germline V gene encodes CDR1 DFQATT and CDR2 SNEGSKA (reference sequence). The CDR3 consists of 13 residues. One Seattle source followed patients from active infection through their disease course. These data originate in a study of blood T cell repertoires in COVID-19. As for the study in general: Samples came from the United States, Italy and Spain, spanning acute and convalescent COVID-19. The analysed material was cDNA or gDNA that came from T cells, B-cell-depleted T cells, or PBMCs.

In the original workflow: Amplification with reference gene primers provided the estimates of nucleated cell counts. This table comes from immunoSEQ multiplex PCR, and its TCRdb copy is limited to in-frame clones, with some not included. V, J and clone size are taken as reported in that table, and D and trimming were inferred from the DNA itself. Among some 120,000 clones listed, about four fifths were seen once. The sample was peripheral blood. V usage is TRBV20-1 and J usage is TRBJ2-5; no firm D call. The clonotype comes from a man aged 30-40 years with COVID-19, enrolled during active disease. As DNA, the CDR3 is TGCAGTGCTAGTTATACCCAGGCGGAGACCCAGTACTTC. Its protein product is CSASYTQAETQYF.